This T cell receptor (beta chain) was retrieved from a study of T cells in Graves' hyperthyroidism and ophthalmopathy. Overall study results and limits: Ophthalmopathy was distinguished from stable hyperthyroidism by 13 V-J signatures.

TCR beta CDR3 regions were amplified from RNA transcripts. In the first-round RT-PCR of the TCR CDR3, the HTBI primer set was used. TCRdb re-called the multiplex PCR reads through MiXCR, storing one row per CDR3 protein. The repertoire has over 700,000 distinct CDR3 sequences, 35% of them found once; the top ten carry about a third. This CDR3 is built from 16 residues. Germline loops: CDR1 SGHNT, CDR2 YYREEE (reference sequence). Trimming removed 0 bases from V and 4 bases from J; junction bases left unmatched: 4. Patients aged 18 to 65 with hyperthyroidism were newly diagnosed, with duration under 2 months. Comment on this clonotype: Its antigen is unidentified.

The chain combines TRBV5-4 with TRBJ1-4; 9 bases agree with TRBD1. Input material: blood. The receptor was isolated from a woman aged 40 to 55 with Graves' hyperthyroidism. This CDR3 reads CASSLGQGENNEKLFF. In nucleotides, the CDR3 is TGTGCCAGCAGCTTGGGACAGGGGGAGAATAATGAAAAACTGTTTTTT.